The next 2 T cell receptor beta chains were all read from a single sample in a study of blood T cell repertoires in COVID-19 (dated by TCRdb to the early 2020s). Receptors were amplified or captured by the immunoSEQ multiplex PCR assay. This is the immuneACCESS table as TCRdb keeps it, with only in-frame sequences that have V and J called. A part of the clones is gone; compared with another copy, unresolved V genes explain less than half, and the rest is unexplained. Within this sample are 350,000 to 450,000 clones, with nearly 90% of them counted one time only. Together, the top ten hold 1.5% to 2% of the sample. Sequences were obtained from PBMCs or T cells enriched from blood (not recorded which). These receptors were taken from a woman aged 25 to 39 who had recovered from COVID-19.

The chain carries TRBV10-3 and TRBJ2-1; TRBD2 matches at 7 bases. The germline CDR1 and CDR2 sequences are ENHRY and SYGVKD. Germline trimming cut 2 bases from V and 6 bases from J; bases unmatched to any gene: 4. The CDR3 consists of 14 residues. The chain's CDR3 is CAISERGVGNEQFF. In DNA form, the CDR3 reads TGTGCCATCAGTGAGCGGGGGGTCGGCAATGAGCAGTTCTTC.

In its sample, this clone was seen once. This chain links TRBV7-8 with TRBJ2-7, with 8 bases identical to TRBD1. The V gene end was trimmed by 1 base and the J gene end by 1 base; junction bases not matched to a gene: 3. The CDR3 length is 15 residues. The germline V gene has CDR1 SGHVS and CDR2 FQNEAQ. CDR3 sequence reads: CASSLGGQESYEQYF. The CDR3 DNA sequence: TGTGCCAGCAGCTTAGGGGGACAGGAGTCCTACGAGCAGTACTTC.